This TCR beta chain was identified during a study of shared clonotypes between healthy human individuals. Points on this clone: The antigen remains undetermined.

The CDR3 has 16 residues. Per the germline V gene, CDR1 is SGHNT and CDR2 is YYREEE (reference sequence). V dropped 2 bases and J dropped 7; count of bases not matched to a gene: 10. The data were produced by immunoSEQ multiplex PCR, yet TCRdb's version contains in-frame clones alone and is incomplete. The sample consists of roughly 300,000 clones, over 70% of them appearing once. General study points: Tissue TCR repertoires likely differ from these blood-only repertoires.

This chain joins TRBV5-4 and TRBJ2-1; 9 nucleotides match TRBD2. This sequence was found in a man aged 30-40 years in good health. The sequenced sample was memory CD4+ T cells sorted from blood. Subset noted: CD45RA-negative fraction. This chain's CDR3 is CASSFPSGTAGNEQFF. The DNA of the CDR3 is TGTGCCAGCAGCTTTCCTAGCGGGACTGCGGGTAATGAGCAGTTCTTC.